The rows below give T cell receptor beta chains drawn from one sample of a study of blood T cell repertoires in COVID-19. Sequencing used immunoSEQ multiplex PCR; TCRdb keeps in-frame clones, though not all of them. Among 60,000 to 75,000 clones listed, roughly 80% were seen once. Sequenced: peripheral blood. The receptors come from a woman aged 80 or over with acute or convalescent COVID-19. The CDR3 runs from the conserved cysteine through the conserved F or W. A D gene is named only where the DNA matches it firmly. Clone size is stated in some rows and not others, as once, few, many or a class when expanded.

J gene: TRBJ2-1; D gene: NA; clone size: once; V gene: TRBV6-1; CDR3 DNA: TGTGCCAGCAGTGAATTCAGTAGCAGAAGGTACAATGAGCAGTTCTTC; CDR3 protein: CASSEFSSRRYNEQFF
J gene: TRBJ1-1; D gene: NA; clone size: NA; V gene: TRBV25-1; CDR3 DNA: TGTGCCAGCAGTGAATATGGGGGGGGAAGGAACACTGAAGCTTTCTTT; CDR3 protein: CASSEYGGGRNTEAFF
J gene: TRBJ1-4; D gene: NA; clone size: NA; V gene: TRBV20-1; CDR3 DNA: TGCAGTGCTAGTGTTGATCGGAGAAAACTGTTTTTT; CDR3 protein: CSASVDRRKLFF
J gene: TRBJ2-5; D gene: NA; clone size: few; V gene: TRBV2; CDR3 DNA: TGTGCCAGCAGCCGGGGTTTAGGCGAGACCCAGTACTTC; CDR3 protein: CASSRGLGETQYF
J gene: TRBJ1-5; D gene: TRBD1; clone size: few; V gene: TRBV7-2; CDR3 DNA: TGTGCCAGCAGCGGCGACAGGGTACAGCCCCAGCATTTT; CDR3 protein: CASSGDRVQPQHF
J gene: TRBJ1-2; D gene: NA; clone size: NA; V gene: TRBV3-1/TRBV3-2; CDR3 DNA: TGTGCCAGCAGCCAACAGGGCTATGGCTACACCTTC; CDR3 protein: CASSQQGYGYTF
J gene: TRBJ2-7; D gene: NA; clone size: NA; V gene: TRBV6-1; CDR3 DNA: TGTGCCAGCAGTGAAGCCGGAGACTCCCGGCAACAGTACTTC; CDR3 protein: CASSEAGDSRQQYF
J gene: TRBJ2-3; D gene: TRBD2; clone size: NA; V gene: TRBV4-1; CDR3 DNA: TGCGCCAGCAGCCAAGGACTAGCGCGTAGCACAGATACGCAGTATTTT; CDR3 protein: CASSQGLARSTDTQYF
J gene: TRBJ1-2; D gene: TRBD1; clone size: few; V gene: TRBV5-1; CDR3 DNA: TGCGCCAGTTCTTATGGGGGGACAGGGAACTATGGCTACACCTTC; CDR3 protein: CASSYGGTGNYGYTF
J gene: TRBJ1-1; D gene: TRBD1; clone size: NA; V gene: TRBV5-1; CDR3 DNA: TGCGCCAGCAGCTCTGACAGGGGGTCCACTGAAGCTTTCTTT; CDR3 protein: CASSSDRGSTEAFF
J gene: TRBJ2-7; D gene: NA; clone size: NA; V gene: TRBV10-3; CDR3 DNA: TGTGCCCTAGGGAGGACCGGCAGGTCCTACGAGCAGTACTTC; CDR3 protein: CALGRTGRSYEQYF
J gene: TRBJ1-1; D gene: TRBD1; clone size: few; V gene: TRBV6-5; CDR3 DNA: TGTGCCAGCAGCATGGGACAGGAGAACACTGAAGCTTTCTTT; CDR3 protein: CASSMGQENTEAFF
J gene: TRBJ1-1; D gene: TRBD1; clone size: NA; V gene: TRBV12-5; CDR3 DNA: TGTGCTAGTGGTCTAAGACAGGGAGGAGAAGCTTTCTTT; CDR3 protein: CASGLRQGGEAFF
J gene: TRBJ1-2; D gene: NA; clone size: NA; V gene: TRBV25-1; CDR3 DNA: TGTGCCAGCAGTGAAGCAGGTTCCTACTATGGCTACACCTTC; CDR3 protein: CASSEAGSYYGYTF
J gene: TRBJ1-6; D gene: NA; clone size: NA; V gene: TRBV6-5; CDR3 DNA: TGTGCCAGCAGTTCAAGGACAGCCCCGAATTCACCCCTCCACTTT; CDR3 protein: CASSSRTAPNSPLHF
J gene: TRBJ1-2; D gene: TRBD1; clone size: NA; V gene: TRBV27; CDR3 DNA: TGTGCCAGCAGTTCTACAGGGGCACTCAACTATGGCTACACCTTC; CDR3 protein: CASSSTGALNYGYTF
J gene: TRBJ1-2; D gene: NA; clone size: once; V gene: TRBV25-1; CDR3 DNA: TGTGCCAGCAGTGCATCGATCGGGTTTCTTGGCTATGGCTACACCTTC; CDR3 protein: CASSASIGFLGYGYTF
J gene: TRBJ2-5; D gene: NA; clone size: NA; V gene: TRBV7-9; CDR3 DNA: TGTGCCAGCAGCTCCAGTCGACCGGGGGCCCAGTACTTC; CDR3 protein: CASSSSRPGAQYF
J gene: TRBJ2-3; D gene: NA; clone size: once; V gene: TRBV5-1; CDR3 DNA: TGCGCCAGCAGCTTGGGAACAGGGCGGGATACGCAGTATTTT; CDR3 protein: CASSLGTGRDTQYF
J gene: TRBJ2-3; D gene: TRBD2; clone size: NA; V gene: TRBV10-2; CDR3 DNA: TGCGCCAGCAGCCGGGACCTAGCGGGGGGCACAGATACGCAGTATTTT; CDR3 protein: CASSRDLAGGTDTQYF
J gene: TRBJ1-1; D gene: TRBD1; clone size: NA; V gene: TRBV6-5; CDR3 DNA: TGTGCCAGCAGACCGACAGGGTTGTTGGTAGCTTTCTTT; CDR3 protein: CASRPTGLLVAFF
J gene: TRBJ1-2; D gene: TRBD1; clone size: medium-sized; V gene: TRBV6-5; CDR3 DNA: TGTGCCAGCAGTTTACAGGGGGAATTCTATGGCTACACCTTC; CDR3 protein: CASSLQGEFYGYTF
J gene: TRBJ1-2; D gene: NA; clone size: NA; V gene: TRBV28; CDR3 DNA: TGTGCCACAGGGGATGTGGTTGGGAGCTATGGCTACACCTTC; CDR3 protein: CATGDVVGSYGYTF
J gene: TRBJ2-5; D gene: TRBD2; clone size: NA; V gene: TRBV2; CDR3 DNA: TGTGCCAGCCCCGAGGGAGCGGGGGGGTACCAAGAGACCCAGTACTTC; CDR3 protein: CASPEGAGGYQETQYF
J gene: TRBJ1-4; D gene: TRBD1; clone size: NA; V gene: TRBV25-1; CDR3 DNA: TGTGCCAGCAGTGAATATTTCGGGACAGGGGATGAAAAACTGTTTTTT; CDR3 protein: CASSEYFGTGDEKLFF
J gene: TRBJ1-2; D gene: TRBD1; clone size: NA; V gene: TRBV2; CDR3 DNA: TGTGCCAGCAGTGAACTGACAGGGTCCTATGGCTACACCTTC; CDR3 protein: CASSELTGSYGYTF
J gene: TRBJ2-5; D gene: NA; clone size: NA; V gene: TRBV30; CDR3 DNA: TGTGCCTGGCAAGTTGGGGGGTCGGAGACCCAGTACTTC; CDR3 protein: CAWQVGGSETQYF
J gene: TRBJ2-3; D gene: NA; clone size: once; V gene: TRBV27; CDR3 DNA: TGTGCCAGCAGTTTATCAAGGGGCGCTTTCCCAGATACGCAGTATTTT; CDR3 protein: CASSLSRGAFPDTQYF
J gene: TRBJ2-5; D gene: NA; clone size: NA; V gene: TRBV11-3; CDR3 DNA: TGTGCCAGCAGCTTGAACAGGATGGAGACCCAGTACTTC; CDR3 protein: CASSLNRMETQYF
J gene: TRBJ2-7; D gene: TRBD1; clone size: NA; V gene: TRBV3-1/TRBV3-2; CDR3 DNA: TGTGCCAGCAGCCGACAGGGGGCGTATTCTGACGAGCAGTACTTC; CDR3 protein: CASSRQGAYSDEQYF
J gene: TRBJ2-5; D gene: TRBD1; clone size: NA; V gene: TRBV28; CDR3 DNA: TGTGCCAGCAGCCAAACGACAGGGTTGGGAGAAGAGACCCAGTACTTC; CDR3 protein: CASSQTTGLGEETQYF
J gene: TRBJ1-1; D gene: NA; clone size: NA; V gene: TRBV6-4; CDR3 DNA: TGTGCCAGCAGTTTGGACAGCTACACTGAAGCTTTCTTT; CDR3 protein: CASSLDSYTEAFF
J gene: TRBJ2-5; D gene: TRBD1; clone size: NA; V gene: TRBV5-4; CDR3 DNA: TGTGCCAGCAGCTTGGACAGGGGCGCGTGGGAGACCCAGTACTTC; CDR3 protein: CASSLDRGAWETQYF
J gene: TRBJ1-2; D gene: NA; clone size: NA; V gene: TRBV6-5; CDR3 DNA: TGTGCCACCAGACAGACTAACTATGGCTACACCTTC; CDR3 protein: CATRQTNYGYTF
J gene: TRBJ2-5; D gene: TRBD2; clone size: NA; V gene: TRBV5-1; CDR3 DNA: TGCGCCAGCAGCTTGGAGAACGGGGGGGCCTCAGAGACCCAGTACTTC; CDR3 protein: CASSLENGGASETQYF
J gene: TRBJ1-1; D gene: NA; clone size: NA; V gene: TRBV6-5; CDR3 DNA: TGTGCCAGCAAACTAACAGGGCTTTTGAACACTGAAGCTTTCTTT; CDR3 protein: CASKLTGLLNTEAFF
J gene: TRBJ1-2; D gene: NA; clone size: NA; V gene: TRBV10-2; CDR3 DNA: TGCGCCAGCAGTGACTCTAGCTTCTATGGCTACACCTTC; CDR3 protein: CASSDSSFYGYTF
J gene: TRBJ1-2; D gene: NA; clone size: many; V gene: TRBV5-1; CDR3 DNA: TGCGCCAGCAGCTTGGACAGCAACGGCTACACCTTC; CDR3 protein: CASSLDSNGYTF
J gene: TRBJ1-1; D gene: TRBD1; clone size: NA; V gene: TRBV5-8; CDR3 DNA: TGTGCCAGCAGCTACAGGGGAACTGAAGCTTTCTTT; CDR3 protein: CASSYRGTEAFF
J gene: TRBJ1-1; D gene: NA; clone size: NA; V gene: TRBV13; CDR3 DNA: TGTGCCAGCAGCTCGGACAGGAACACTGAAGCTTTCTTT; CDR3 protein: CASSSDRNTEAFF
J gene: TRBJ2-3; D gene: TRBD1; clone size: NA; V gene: TRBV5-1; CDR3 DNA: TGCGCCAGCATGGGACAGTCGGCGGGCACGCAGTATTTT; CDR3 protein: CASMGQSAGTQYF
J gene: TRBJ2-7; D gene: NA; clone size: NA; V gene: TRBV5-5; CDR3 DNA: TGTGCCAGCAGCTGGACAGCCAACTACGAGCAGTACTTC; CDR3 protein: CASSWTANYEQYF
J gene: TRBJ2-4; D gene: TRBD1; clone size: NA; V gene: TRBV5-1; CDR3 DNA: TGCGCCAGCAGCTCTGGACAGGGGGCGGACATTCAGTACTTC; CDR3 protein: CASSSGQGADIQYF
J gene: TRBJ1-2; D gene: NA; clone size: NA; V gene: TRBV5-1; CDR3 DNA: TGCGCCAGCAGCCCTGACGTGGGGGGTAACTATGGCTACACCTTC; CDR3 protein: CASSPDVGGNYGYTF
J gene: TRBJ1-5; D gene: TRBD1; clone size: once; V gene: TRBV5-1; CDR3 DNA: TGCGCCAGCAGCCGAGGGACAGATAGCAATCAGCCCCAGCATTTT; CDR3 protein: CASSRGTDSNQPQHF
J gene: TRBJ2-7; D gene: TRBD1; clone size: NA; V gene: TRBV23-1; CDR3 DNA: TGCGCCAGCAGTCCAGGGGGGGGACAGGGGACTTCCTGCTGGGACGAGCAGTACTTC; CDR3 protein: CASSPGGGQGTSCWDEQYF
J gene: TRBJ2-3; D gene: TRBD1; clone size: NA; V gene: TRBV7-2; CDR3 DNA: TGTGCCAGCAGCTCCAGGACAGGGAGCACAGATACGCAGTATTTT; CDR3 protein: CASSSRTGSTDTQYF
J gene: TRBJ1-4; D gene: NA; clone size: NA; V gene: TRBV3-1/TRBV3-2; CDR3 DNA: TGTGCCAGCAGCCAAGTGCTCTCGAGCGGGGGCGGACTGTTTTTT; CDR3 protein: CASSQVLSSGGGLFF
J gene: TRBJ2-3; D gene: TRBD2; clone size: NA; V gene: TRBV7-2; CDR3 DNA: TGTGCCAGCAGCTTAATGGCGGGGGGGCCGGGGGGTGCAGATACGCAGTATTTT; CDR3 protein: CASSLMAGGPGGADTQYF
J gene: TRBJ1-2; D gene: NA; clone size: NA; V gene: TRBV7-9; CDR3 DNA: TGTGCCAGCAGCCTAGATCGGGTTGGGGCGTATGGCTACACCTTC; CDR3 protein: CASSLDRVGAYGYTF
J gene: TRBJ1-4; D gene: NA; clone size: NA; V gene: TRBV27; CDR3 DNA: TGTGCCAGCAGTTTTTCGGGGTTTGAAAAACTGTTTTTT; CDR3 protein: CASSFSGFEKLFF
J gene: TRBJ2-7; D gene: TRBD1; clone size: NA; V gene: TRBV18; CDR3 DNA: TGTGCCAGCTCACCCCGGGGCGGCAGGGGGCGTGAGTCCTACGAGCAGTACTTC; CDR3 protein: CASSPRGGRGRESYEQYF